The 10 T cell receptor beta chains listed next were all sequenced from one sample in a study of shared clonotypes between healthy human individuals. Method: immunoSEQ multiplex PCR; TCRdb's copy keeps in-frame clones and lacks some. The repertoire has 550,000 to 600,000 clones, roughly 98% of them found once; the top ten carry approximately 0.3%. CD45RO-negative cells were positively selected for CCR7, leaving out terminally differentiated effector memory CD45RA+ cells. Sequencing was performed on naive CD8+ T cells sorted from blood. These receptors were obtained from a man between 25 and 39 years old in good health.

The chain recombines TRBV25-1 with TRBJ2-1, with TRBD2 identical over 11 bases. The CDR3 spans 16 residues. V gave up 4 bases and J gave up 4 bases; unmatched junction bases: 6. Germline CDR1 is MGHDK and CDR2 is SYGVNS. DNA for the CDR3: TGTGCCAGCAGTGGACTAGCGGGACAATTATACAATGAGCAGTTCTTC. It is translated as CASSGLAGQLYNEQFF. Variable domain in full (rest from reference TRBV25-1 and TRBJ2-1): EADIYQTPRYLVIGTGKKITLECSQTMGHDKMYWYQQDPGMELHLIHYSYGVNSTEKGDLSSESTVSRIRTEHFPLTLESARPSHTSQYLCASSGLAGQLYNEQFFGPGTRLTVL.

Details on this clone: Other DNA sequences from this sample encode an identical CDR3 as well. The rearrangement uses TRBV27 and TRBJ2-1; 8 nucleotides match TRBD2. Germline V CDR1 and CDR2: MNHEY, SMNVEV (reference sequence). CDR3 size: 15 residues. J gave up 3 bases and V 0 bases, and 1 base lay outside the gene matches. CDR3 sequence: CASSLSSGSYNEQFF. DNA of the CDR3: TGTGCCAGCAGTTTATCCAGCGGGAGCTACAATGAGCAGTTCTTC.

The chain uses TRBV7-9 and TRBJ2-7; either TRBD1 or TRBD2 may supply D (5 bases each). Per the germline V gene, CDR1 is SEHNR and CDR2 is FQNEAQ (reference sequence). This CDR3 contains 13 residues. V lost 4 bases and J lost 7, with 14 bases in between. The DNA for the CDR3 is TGTGCCAGCAGCTCACAGGAGCGGTTTGAGCAGTACTTC. It yields the protein CASSSQERFEQYF.

Only one count was recorded for this clone. The rearrangement links TRBV15 to TRBJ1-5; maybe TRBD1 (5 bases). V lost 5 bases and J 1 base, leaving 12 bases between the germline ends. Germline CDR1 reads LNHNV; CDR2 reads YYDKDF (reference sequence). The CDR3 extends over 15 amino acids. The CDR3, as DNA: TGTGCCACCAGCCCTCGTGGGGCCAGCAATCAGCCCCAGCATTTT. Translating gives CATSPRGASNQPQHF.

The chain uses TRBV9 and TRBJ2-7, with D possibly matching TRBD2 (6 bases). CDR3 length equals 14 residues. Germline loops: CDR1 SGDLS, CDR2 YYNGEE. V was pared by 0 bases and J by 6 bases, with 13 bases between. CDR3 bases: TGTGCCAGCAGCGTAGCTGGTCGGGGGAGCGAGCAGTACTTC. Translating it yields CASSVAGRGSEQYF.

A note on this clone: Other DNA sequences from this sample encode an identical CDR3 as well. This chain links TRBV4-3 with TRBJ2-7; D remains ambiguous. V gave up 0 bases and J gave up 0 bases, with 6 bases separating them. This CDR3 has 14 amino acids. Looked up from germline, CDR1 is LGHNA and CDR2 is YSLEER. This CDR3 is CASSQDRGSYEQYF. CDR3 coding DNA: TGCGCCAGCAGCCAAGATCGTGGCTCCTACGAGCAGTACTTC.

Regarding this clone: Other DNA sequences from this sample encode an identical CDR3 as well. The chain carries TRBV7-9 and TRBJ1-1; D is ambiguous. Germline CDR1 is SEHNR and CDR2 is FQNEAQ (reference sequence). The CDR3 is made up of 12 amino acids. Between the trimmed V and J ends, which lost 1 base and 4 bases, there was a span of 4 bases. CDR3 nucleotide sequence: TGTGCCAGCAGCTTAGTAGTCACTGAAGCTTTCTTT. Encoded protein: CASSLVVTEAFF.

The genes are TRBV27 and TRBJ2-1, with 12 bases lining up with TRBD2. Losses at the gene ends were 6 bases for V and 7 bases for J; bases not matched to a gene: 7. The CDR3 loop spans 15 amino acids. The germline CDR1 and CDR2 sequences are MNHEY and SMNVEV (reference sequence). The CDR3, as DNA: TGTGCCAGCAGCCAATCGACTAGCGGGAGTAATGAGCAGTTCTTC. Amino acid sequence: CASSQSTSGSNEQFF.

The chain couples TRBV5-6 to TRBJ2-7; weak D call: TRBD2 (5 bases). CDR1 is SGHDT and CDR2 is YYEEEE in the germline V gene. The V end was cut by 5 bases, the J end by 4 bases, with 16 bases between. This CDR3 spans 14 amino acids. CDR3 region: CASRTTADLYEQYF. The DNA of the CDR3 is TGTGCCAGCAGGACTACGGCAGACTTATACGAGCAGTACTTC.

Points on this clone: The identical CDR3 is also encoded by other nucleotide sequences in the sample. This sequence joins TRBV13 and TRBJ2-7; D uncertain. Trimming removed 0 bases at V and 3 bases at J, with 3 bases between. Germline CDR1 is PRHDT and CDR2 is FYEKMQ (reference sequence). The CDR3 is 12 residues long. The DNA of the CDR3 is TGTGCCAGCAGCTTAGGAGGCTACGAGCAGTACTTC. It translates to CASSLGGYEQYF.